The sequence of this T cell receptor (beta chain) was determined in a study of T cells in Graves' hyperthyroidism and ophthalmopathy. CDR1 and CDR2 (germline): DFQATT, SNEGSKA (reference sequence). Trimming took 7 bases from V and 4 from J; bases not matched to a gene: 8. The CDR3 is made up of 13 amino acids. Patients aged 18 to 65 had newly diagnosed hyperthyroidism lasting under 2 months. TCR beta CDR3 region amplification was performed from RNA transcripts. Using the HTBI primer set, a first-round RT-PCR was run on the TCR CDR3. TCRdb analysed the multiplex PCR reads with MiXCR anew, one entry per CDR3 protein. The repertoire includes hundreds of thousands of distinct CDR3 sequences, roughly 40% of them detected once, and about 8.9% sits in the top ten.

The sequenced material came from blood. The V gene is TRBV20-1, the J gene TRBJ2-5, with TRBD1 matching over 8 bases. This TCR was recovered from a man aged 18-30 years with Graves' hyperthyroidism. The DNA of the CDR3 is TGCAGTGGGACACCGGGACAGGCAGAGACCCAGTACTTC. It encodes CSGTPGQAETQYF.